The rows below give T cell receptor beta chains drawn from one sample of a study of blood T cells in healthy people across ages. TCRdb reanalysed the 5' RACE reads using MiXCR and keeps one entry per CDR3 protein. The table has roughly 1.5 million distinct CDR3 sequences, about 42% seen once. Source material: blood. These receptors all come from a woman younger than 30 in good health. The conserved cysteine and the conserved F or W are not part of the CDR3 here.

v_call	j_call	cdr3_aa
TRBV7-2	TRBJ2-7	ASSLEGRARPYEQY
TRBV12-3/TRBV12-4	TRBJ2-3	ASSLAGASADMQY
TRBV7-2	TRBJ1-6	ASSFFFGSRGLVRTLH
TRBV6-2/TRBV6-3	TRBJ2-7	ASSYRVAMYEQY
TRBV7-9	TRBJ2-2	ASSLALITGELF
TRBV20-1	TRBJ1-2	SAMGQGDYGYT
TRBV5-1	TRBJ1-4	ASSLGNINEKLF
TRBV28	TRBJ1-1	ASSSPTPNTEAF
TRBV20-1	TRBJ2-5	SARLGSRTEIQETQY
TRBV12-3/TRBV12-4	.	ASSAGIGEQY
TRBV4-2	TRBJ2-1	ASSQDRSRPDEQF
TRBV7-9	TRBJ2-7	ASSPALTGRGYEQY
TRBV18	TRBJ2-1	ASSPGRGSYNEQF
TRBV3-1	TRBJ2-4	ASSQLVGARDIQY
TRBV7-9	TRBJ2-1	ASSPPFRMGNEQF
TRBV20-1	TRBJ1-1	SARAGLYTEAF
TRBV6-2/TRBV6-3	TRBJ2-1	ASKPNPLLAGGNNEQF
TRBV29-1	TRBJ2-3	SVETQGSTDTQY
TRBV29-1	TRBJ2-7	SVEDQGGEQY
TRBV2	TRBJ1-1	ASSEGRGRGNTEAF
TRBV12-5	TRBJ2-5	ASALTRTGWIETQY
TRBV12-3/TRBV12-4	TRBJ1-2	ASSFMVAYGYT
TRBV2	TRBJ1-1	ASKGQGAMNTEAF
TRBV6-6	TRBJ2-1	ASSYRQGGGGEQF
TRBV20-1	TRBJ2-2	SALAPGELF
TRBV29-1	TRBJ2-3	SAERQSADTQY
TRBV10-3	TRBJ1-2	AISESNTGTGYT
TRBV7-3	TRBJ2-3	ASSETARAGADTQY
TRBV20-1	TRBJ1-1	SARDLGELPDTEAF
TRBV25-1	TRBJ2-2	ASSERSTGELF
TRBV29-1	TRBJ2-7	SVETGGWYEQY
TRBV5-1	TRBJ2-1	ASSPGQGFNEQF
TRBV20-1	TRBJ2-3	SARDSRLATDTQY
TRBV7-9	TRBJ1-1	ASSGTGRVTEAF
TRBV12-3/TRBV12-4	TRBJ2-2	ASSPPDQATGELF
TRBV20-1	TRBJ2-1	SASRRSGGANEQF
TRBV20-1	TRBJ1-2	SARDSWDRGSPNYGYT
TRBV9	TRBJ2-7	ASSLVTGGPDEQY
TRBV28	TRBJ2-1	ASRSVGGSYQGDEQF
TRBV29-1	TRBJ2-6	SAAGGYSGANVLT
TRBV29-1	TRBJ2-1	SVRPIQGGTYNEQF
TRBV29-1	TRBJ2-3	GVRGTDTQY
TRBV7-3	TRBJ2-1	ASSPESYEDEQF